The sequence of this TCR beta chain was determined in a study of blood T cells in healthy people across ages. As for the study in general: Every two T cells gave about one barcoded beta molecule via template switching.

This clonotype has only a few counts. Primers used in a second PCR of roughly 6 to 12 cycles were a sample-barcoded 5' primer and a J-beta primer mix. TCRdb re-analysed the 5' RACE reads in MiXCR, keeping a single row per CDR3 protein. The data contain under 2 million distinct CDR3 sequences, about 35% of them seen just once; the ten biggest clones take up around 10%. Trimming pared 6 bases from V and 4 bases from J, leaving 16 bases between. CDR1 ENHRY and CDR2 SYGVKD come from the germline V gene. The CDR3 length is 15 residues. For every donor, a draw yielded about 10 milliliters of peripheral blood.

This chain links TRBV10-3 with TRBJ2-1; D gene uncertain. The TCR originated in a woman aged 25-40 years in good health. Sequenced input: blood. The CDR3 here is CAISSEGPKYNEQFF. The CDR3 DNA reads TGTGCCATCAGCTCGGAAGGCCCCAAGTACAATGAGCAGTTCTTC.